Shown below are 21 T cell receptor beta chains from a single sample sequenced in a study of regulatory T cells in long-lasting Graves disease. Building of the TCR beta libraries involved iRepertoire HTBI primers and Arm-PCR of CDR3 regions. TCRdb re-called the multiplex PCR reads with MiXCR, one entry per CDR3 protein. Counted here are 680,000 or so distinct CDR3 sequences, under 20% occurring once; the ten biggest clones make up about 20%. The time point denotes: newly diagnosed GD, antithyroid drugs for less than 3 months. Isolated PBMC RNA provided the starting material for the TCR library. The sample was also linked to a second study, of T cells in Graves' hyperthyroidism and ophthalmopathy.

The sequencing here drew on peripheral blood mononuclear cells (PBMCs), taken at new diagnosis, from a patient treated with antithyroid drugs. The receptors derive from a woman between 25 and 40 years old with Graves disease.

The sample holds many counts of this clonotype. The J gene is TRBJ2-7, the V gene TRBV7-2, with 7 bases matching TRBD2. In germline, CDR1 is SGHTA, CDR2 FQGNSA. The CDR3 is made up of 14 amino acids. With 5 bases clipped from V and 4 bases from J, the junction kept 8 bases outside the gene matches. The CDR3 sequence: CASSPGLGRYEQYF. In DNA form, the CDR3 reads TGTGCCAGCAGCCCCGGACTAGGGAGGTACGAGCAGTACTTC.

This clonotype occurred many times. V is TRBV12-3 or TRBV12-4 and J is TRBJ1-1; TRBD1 agrees at 8 bases. The CDR3 totals 15 residues. J was trimmed by 1 base and V by 5 bases; bases with no gene match: 6. The DNA for the CDR3 is TGTGCCAGCAGTGAACGGACAGGGTGGAACACTGAAGCTTTCTTT. Residues: CASSERTGWNTEAFF.

This clonotype was observed at least ten times. The DNA of the CDR3 is TGTGCCAGCAGCTTTCCGGGTAGCTCCTACGAGCAGTACTTC. This codes for CASSFPGSSYEQYF. The chain carries TRBV7-9 and TRBJ2-7; D ambiguous. Germline V lookup: CDR1 SEHNR, CDR2 FQNEAQ (reference sequence). CDR3 length: 14 residues. V lost 3 bases to trimming and J lost 0 bases, with 9 bases between them. Looking up the rest from reference TRBV7-9 and TRBJ2-7 gives the full variable domain: DTGVSQNPRHKITKRGQNVTFRCDPISEHNRLYWYRQTLGQGPEFLTYFQNEAQLEKSRLLSDRFSAERPKGSFSTLEIQRTEQGDSAMYLCASSFPGSSYEQYFGPGTRLTVT.

This clonotype was counted at least ten times. The chain is built from TRBV7-3 and TRBJ2-3; either TRBD1 or TRBD2 may fit D (5 bases each). The germline V gene has CDR1 SGHTA and CDR2 FQGTGA. The CDR3 loop spans 15 amino acids. V was pared by 3 bases and J by 4 bases, with 14 bases between. Here the CDR3 DNA reads TGTGCCAGCAGCTTGAGGGGAAAGAGCTCAGATACGCAGTATTTT. Amino acids: CASSLRGKSSDTQYF.

This clonotype was recorded many times. The gene calls are TRBV29-1 and TRBJ1-1, with D tentatively TRBD1 (6 bases). V lost 6 bases and J lost 1, with 12 bases in between. CDR1 SQVTM and CDR2 ANQGSEA come from the germline V gene. CDR3 length: 13 residues. CDR3 sequence (DNA): TGCAGCGTGGGACACTCTACGAACACTGAAGCTTTCTTT. Its translation: CSVGHSTNTEAFF.

This clonotype showed up many times. The chain recombines TRBV19 with TRBJ1-1; D gene uncertain. Deletions cut 4 bases from V and 6 bases from J, with 12 bases between. This CDR3 has 13 amino acids. Germline CDR1 is LNHDA and CDR2 is SQIVND (reference sequence). The DNA for the CDR3 is TGTGCCAGTAGTACTGGAAGCCTCGCTGAAGCTTTCTTT. Amino acids: CASSTGSLAEAFF. Filled out from reference TRBV19 and TRBJ1-1, the complete variable domain reads DGGITQSPKYLFRKEGQNVTLSCEQNLNHDAMYWYRQDPGQGLRLIYYSQIVNDFQKGDIAEGYSVSREKKESFPLTVTSAQKNPTAFYLCASSTGSLAEAFFGQGTRLTVV.

This clonotype was detected many times. The rearrangement links TRBV6-1 to TRBJ2-7; D is unresolved. The CDR3 sequence is 11 residues long. CDR1 is MNHNS, CDR2 SASEGT, per germline. V gave up 6 bases and J gave up 3 bases, with 6 bases separating them. The CDR3, as DNA: TGTGCCAGCAGCGTAAACTACGAGCAGTACTTC. The encoded protein is CASSVNYEQYF.

This clonotype turned up a few times. The rearrangement uses TRBV29-1 and TRBJ2-4; TRBD2 is a possible D gene (5 bases). CDR1 SQVTM and CDR2 ANQGSEA come from the germline V gene. This CDR3 has 13 amino acids. The V end lost 2 bases, the J end lost 3 bases, and 8 bases lay between the germline ends. As DNA, the CDR3 is TGCAGCGTTGAACCCGGGGACAAAAACATTCAGTACTTC. Translation gives CSVEPGDKNIQYF.

The V call is TRBV27, the J call TRBJ2-7; D remains unclear. CDR3 length: 13 amino acids. The V gene lost 6 bases and the J gene lost 1 base, with 10 bases spanning the gap. The germline V gene encodes CDR1 MNHEY and CDR2 SMNVEV (reference sequence). DNA for the CDR3: TGTGCCAGCAGAGGCAGCGCGTCCTACGAGCAGTACTTC. This translates into CASRGSASYEQYF.

A few counts support this clonotype. The chain joins TRBV20-1 to TRBJ1-4; 7 bases map to TRBD1. The CDR3 has 15 residues. Germline V gene data show CDR1 as DFQATT and CDR2 as SNEGSKA (reference sequence). V was pared by 6 bases and J by 5 bases, with 12 bases of the junction left unmatched. The CDR3 reads CSAELTGALNEKLFF. CDR3 sequence (DNA): TGCAGTGCGGAACTCACAGGGGCCTTAAATGAAAAACTGTTTTTT.

In this sample, this clonotype turned up many times. V usage is TRBV28 and J usage is TRBJ2-7, with D perhaps given as TRBD1 or TRBD2 (5 bases each). This CDR3 has 11 residues. Germline CDR1 and CDR2: MDHEN and SYDVKM. Trimming shortened V by 5 bases and J by 7 bases, and 9 bases separated the two germline ends. CDR3: CASSEGWEQYF. The CDR3 DNA sequence: TGTGCCAGCAGTGAGGGGTGGGAGCAGTACTTC.

This clonotype was seen ten or more times. The chain joins TRBV6-1 to TRBJ1-5; the D gene is possibly TRBD1 (6 bases). Germline loops: CDR1 MNHNS, CDR2 SASEGT. CDR3 length equals 15 residues. V was clipped by 6 bases and J by 0 bases, with 12 bases between them. The CDR3 nucleotides read TGTGCCAGCAGCGCCCAAGGGGGTAGCAATCAGCCCCAGCATTTT. Amino acids: CASSAQGGSNQPQHF.

This clonotype was counted a few times. The genes are TRBV7-3 and TRBJ2-2; D is ambiguous. Trimming removed 5 bases at V and 5 bases at J, with 9 bases between. CDR1 SGHTA and CDR2 FQGTGA come from the germline V gene. This CDR3 has 13 amino acids. This CDR3 reads CASSHGMTGELFF. DNA for the CDR3: TGTGCCAGCAGCCACGGTATGACCGGGGAGCTGTTTTTT.

The chain uses TRBV11-2 and TRBJ2-7; 8 bases are a match to TRBD2. Germline V gives CDR1 SGHAT, CDR2 FQNNGV. This CDR3 spans 15 amino acids. The ends lost 2 bases at V and 4 bases at J; junction bases unmatched: 7. CDR3 protein: CASSLPRLALYEQYF. DNA of the CDR3: TGTGCCAGCAGCTTACCACGACTAGCGTTGTACGAGCAGTACTTC.

The chain carries TRBV6-2 or TRBV6-3 and TRBJ2-3; TRBD1 aligns across 7 bases. The CDR3 contains 16 residues. Germline lookup yields CDR1 MNHEY and CDR2 SVGEGT. V was clipped by 2 bases and J by 0 bases; unmatched bases: 5. Here the CDR3 DNA reads TGTGCCAGCAGTTACCTTGGGACAGCAAGCACAGATACGCAGTATTTT. Translated, it gives CASSYLGTASTDTQYF.

This clonotype was seen at least ten times. This chain links TRBV6-9 with TRBJ2-5; either TRBD1 or TRBD2 may fit D (5 bases each). The CDR3 totals 16 residues. Germline values: CDR1 MNHGY, CDR2 SVAAGI. Trimming removed 3 bases from V and 3 bases from J, with 17 bases in between. CDR3 bases: TGTGCCAGCAGTTACGGGGCAGGGTTGGACGAAGAGACCCAGTACTTC. Translated: CASSYGAGLDEETQYF.

The table lists this clonotype with many counts. The chain employs TRBV18 and TRBJ2-7; D is possibly TRBD2 (6 bases). The V end was cut by 5 bases, the J end by 3 bases, with 11 bases between. CDR3 length: 13 residues. Germline V gives CDR1 KGHSH, CDR2 LQKENI. The CDR3 nucleotides read TGTGCCAGCTCATACCGGGGGAACTACGAGCAGTACTTC. This translates into CASSYRGNYEQYF.

This clonotype occurred many times. The V and J genes are TRBV6-5 and TRBJ2-7, with 13 bases identical to TRBD2. In germline, CDR1 is MNHEY, CDR2 SVGAGI. This CDR3 is 14 amino acids long. Losses at the gene ends were 2 bases for V and 7 bases for J; bases not matched to a gene: 2. CDR3: CASSYGLAGEEQYF. As DNA, the CDR3 is TGTGCCAGCAGTTACGGACTAGCGGGAGAAGAGCAGTACTTC.

The sample holds many counts of this clonotype. The chain recombines TRBV5-1 with TRBJ1-4; D is undetermined. This CDR3 comprises 14 residues. V gave up 0 bases and J gave up 7 bases, with 10 bases separating them. Germline V CDR1 and CDR2: SGHRS, YFSETQ. The CDR3 spells CASSLATFGEKLFF. Written as DNA, the CDR3 is TGCGCCAGCAGCTTGGCCACCTTTGGTGAAAAACTGTTTTTT.

This clonotype was seen ten or more times. V usage is TRBV28 and J usage is TRBJ1-5; 12 bases fit TRBD1. With 3 bases clipped from V and 7 bases from J, the junction kept 7 bases outside the gene matches. The CDR3 loop spans 16 amino acids. Germline CDR1 reads MDHEN; CDR2 reads SYDVKM. This CDR3 is CASSFIGTGGSQPQHF. The DNA for the CDR3 is TGTGCCAGCAGTTTCATCGGGACAGGGGGCAGCCAGCCCCAGCATTTT.

Concerning this clonotype: At one end, the junction sequence differs from germline, possibly due to a read error. The chain joins TRBV7-8 to TRBJ2-2; D is unresolved. CDR3 size: 16 residues. Germline CDR1 reads SGHVS; CDR2 reads FQNEAQ. The chain's CDR3 is CVSSLRSRRVTGELFF. The CDR3 DNA follows: TGTGTCAGCAGCCTCAGGTCCAGACGAGTGACCGGGGAGCTGTTTTTT.